The 7 T cell receptor beta chains presented below share a single source sample, sequenced in a study of blood T cell repertoires in COVID-19. Libraries were prepared by immunoSEQ multiplex PCR; TCRdb keeps only in-frame clonotypes and omits some of them. The sample lists 250,000 to 300,000 clones; over 70% were seen once. Sequencing used peripheral blood. The source is a woman aged 40 to 50 who had recovered from COVID-19.

The rearrangement links TRBV5-4 to TRBJ2-7; 13 bases fit TRBD2. The CDR3 runs 15 residues. Germline CDR1 is SGHNT and CDR2 is YYREEE (reference sequence). V trimming: 7 bases; J trimming: 9 bases; junction bases outside the gene matches: 13. The CDR3 here is CASSISGTSGDGQYF. CDR3 DNA: TGTGCCAGCTCCATATCCGGGACTAGCGGGGATGGGCAGTACTTC.

This chain connects TRBV6-1 to TRBJ1-2; D remains ambiguous. In germline, CDR1 is MNHNS, CDR2 SASEGT. With 2 bases removed from V and 2 bases from J, the gap between germline ends came to 6 bases. This CDR3 is built from 13 residues. The CDR3 DNA sequence: TGTGCCAGCAGTGAAACAGTCAACTATGGCTACACCTTC. This sequence encodes CASSETVNYGYTF.

V usage is TRBV27 and J usage is TRBJ2-1, with 9 bases that match TRBD1. The CDR3 runs to 18 residues. Losses at the gene ends were 2 bases for V and 4 bases for J; bases not matched to a gene: 12. Germline lookup yields CDR1 MNHEY and CDR2 SMNVEV (reference sequence). CDR3 nucleotides: TGTGCCAGCAGTTTAAAGTACCCGGGACAGGGACTTTACAATGAGCAGTTCTTC. It encodes CASSLKYPGQGLYNEQFF.

This chain connects TRBV6-2 or TRBV6-3 to TRBJ2-7; weak D call: TRBD2 (5 bases). V lost 2 bases and J 5 bases, leaving 22 bases between the germline ends. The germline CDR1 and CDR2 sequences are MNHEY and SVGEGT. The CDR3 has 17 amino acids. The DNA of the CDR3 is TGTGCCAGCAGTTACAACCCGAGAGAGGGCAGGTCGGACGAGCAGTACTTC. Its translation: CASSYNPREGRSDEQYF.

This chain uses TRBV7-8 with TRBJ1-6, with 7 bases that match TRBD1. This CDR3 region has 14 residues. Germline V lookup: CDR1 SGHVS, CDR2 FQNEAQ. V trimming: 5 bases; J trimming: 6 bases; junction bases outside the gene matches: 4. The DNA of the CDR3 is TGTGCCAGCAGCCCAGGGACAGCTAATTCACCCCTCCACTTT. This sequence encodes CASSPGTANSPLHF.

This chain links TRBV5-4 with TRBJ1-3, with 7 bases fitting TRBD1. Germline lookup yields CDR1 SGHNT and CDR2 YYREEE (reference sequence). V lost 0 bases and J lost 2; bases outside the gene matches: 8. The CDR3 is 17 amino acids. The CDR3 sequence is CASSLDLQGPAGNTIYF. DNA of the CDR3: TGTGCCAGCAGCTTGGACCTACAGGGGCCCGCTGGAAACACCATATATTTT.

This chain joins TRBV6-6 and TRBJ1-5; 7 bases map to TRBD1. Germline loops: CDR1 MNHNY, CDR2 SVGAGI (reference sequence). V lost 6 bases to trimming and J lost 1 base; unmatched junction nucleotides: 6. The CDR3 covers 15 residues. The CDR3 sequence is CASSPDRVSNQPQHF. In DNA, the CDR3 is TGTGCCAGCAGCCCTGACAGGGTCAGCAATCAGCCCCAGCATTTT.